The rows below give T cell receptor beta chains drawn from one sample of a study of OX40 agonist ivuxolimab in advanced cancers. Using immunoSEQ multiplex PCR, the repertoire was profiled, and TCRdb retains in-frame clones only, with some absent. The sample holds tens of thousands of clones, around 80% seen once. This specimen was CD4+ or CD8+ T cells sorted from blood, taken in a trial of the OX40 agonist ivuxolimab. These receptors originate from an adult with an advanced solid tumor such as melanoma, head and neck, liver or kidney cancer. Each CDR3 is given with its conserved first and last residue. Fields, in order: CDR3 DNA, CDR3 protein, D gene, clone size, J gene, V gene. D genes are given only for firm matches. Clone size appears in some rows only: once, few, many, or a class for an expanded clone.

TGTGCCAGCAGCTTTGTAAGGACAGGGGCTAGGCAAGCCTACGAGCAGTACTTC,CASSFVRTGARQAYEQYF,TRBD1,-,TRBJ2-7,TRBV5-4
TGCGCCAGCAGCTTGGGTCGGATACTAGGAGGAAACACCATATATTTT,CASSLGRILGGNTIYF,-,-,TRBJ1-3,TRBV5-1
TGCGCCAGCAGTTTGGAGGGGACTAGCGGGATGGGTGAGCAGTTCTTC,CASSLEGTSGMGEQFF,TRBD2,once,TRBJ2-1,TRBV5-1
TGTGCCAGCACCTGGACAGGGGGCGTGAACACTGAAGCTTTCTTT,CASTWTGGVNTEAFF,TRBD1,-,TRBJ1-1,TRBV6-5
TGTGCCAGCTCACGGGACCGGAATGAAAAACTGTTTTTT,CASSRDRNEKLFF,-,-,TRBJ1-4,TRBV18
TGTGCCAGCAGCAAGTCAGGGTCCAGCTCCCCTCCTACGCATGGCTACACCTTC,CASSKSGSSSPPTHGYTF,-,-,TRBJ1-2,TRBV21-1
TGTGCCAGCAGTGAATTCGGACTAGCGGGGGGGGCCCAGTACTTC,CASSEFGLAGGAQYF,TRBD2,-,TRBJ2-5,TRBV2
TGTGCCAGCAGCTCGACAGGGGCCCAGCCCCAGCATTTT,CASSSTGAQPQHF,TRBD1,-,TRBJ1-5,TRBV7-9
TGTGCCAGCAGCTTACGACAGGGACAACAGCCCCAGCATTTT,CASSLRQGQQPQHF,TRBD1,few,TRBJ1-5,TRBV5-6
TGTGCCAGCAGCTTAGGCGGCCTCGCGGAAGAGCAGTACTTC,CASSLGGLAEEQYF,-,-,TRBJ2-5,TRBV7-9
TGCGCCAGCAGCCGGGACACATCTAACTATGGCTACACCTTC,CASSRDTSNYGYTF,-,-,TRBJ1-2,TRBV5-1
TGTGCCTGGAGTATCGACAGAGGAAACTATGGCTACACCTTC,CAWSIDRGNYGYTF,-,-,TRBJ1-2,TRBV30
TGTGCCAGCAGTGAGGCCAGGTACAATCAGCCCCAGCATTTT,CASSEARYNQPQHF,-,once,TRBJ1-5,TRBV2
TGCGCCAGCAGCTCGGGGACTAGCGGAAGCACAGATACGCAGTATTTT,CASSSGTSGSTDTQYF,TRBD2,-,TRBJ2-3,TRBV5-1
TGTGCCAGCAGCTTTGGGCAGCGGCGCACAGATACGCAGTATTTT,CASSFGQRRTDTQYF,-,-,TRBJ2-3,TRBV5-6
TGTGCCAGCAGGCCGGGACAGGGGACTGAAGCTTTCTTT,CASRPGQGTEAFF,TRBD1,-,TRBJ1-1,TRBV9
TGTGCCAGCAGTGTCGATTTGAACACTGAAGCTTTCTTT,CASSVDLNTEAFF,-,-,TRBJ1-1,TRBV9
TGTGCCAGCAGCTTTTCGTCTTGGGGGATGAGTGACACTGAAGCTTTCTTT,CASSFSSWGMSDTEAFF,-,few,TRBJ1-1,TRBV13
TGTGCCACCAGCAGAGAACAAGGAGCCTCTAACTATGGCTACACCTTC,CATSREQGASNYGYTF,-,few,TRBJ1-2,TRBV15
TGTGCCACCAGCAGAGGGGAGGTCGAGCAGTACTTC,CATSRGEVEQYF,-,-,TRBJ2-7,TRBV15
TGTGCCAGCAGTGCGGGACAGGGGGCAGCCAAAAACATTCAGTACTTC,CASSAGQGAAKNIQYF,TRBD1,-,TRBJ2-4,TRBV2
TGTGCCAGTAGTTTCCCCCCAGGGAGAGACGCCGGGGAGCTGTTTTTT,CASSFPPGRDAGELFF,-,-,TRBJ2-2,TRBV19
TGTGCCAGCAGCTTATGGCAGGGACCGAACACTGAAGCTTTCTTT,CASSLWQGPNTEAFF,-,-,TRBJ1-1,TRBV7-2
TGTGCCAGCAGTTACGGGACAGGCACCCAGGTCCTGACTTTC,CASSYGTGTQVLTF,TRBD1,-,TRBJ2-6,TRBV6-5
TGCAGCGTTGGACTAGCGGGAGGAGGTGACACAGATACGCAGTATTTT,CSVGLAGGGDTDTQYF,TRBD2,-,TRBJ2-3,TRBV29-1
TGTGCCTGGAGTGTAACAACGGGGCGGGCCGAGCAGTACTTC,CAWSVTTGRAEQYF,-,-,TRBJ2-7,TRBV30
TGCGCCAGCAGCTTGGGTCGAAGGGACCAAGAGACCCAGTACTTC,CASSLGRRDQETQYF,-,few,TRBJ2-5,TRBV5-1
TGTGCCAGTATCGAGGGACTAGCGGGAGGTCGCGGGGATGGCACAGATACGCAGTATTTT,CASIEGLAGGRGDGTDTQYF,TRBD2,-,TRBJ2-3,TRBV19
TGTGCCAGCAGCTTGACGGACAGGGATCGTGAAGCTTTCTTT,CASSLTDRDREAFF,TRBD1,once,TRBJ1-1,TRBV5-4
TGTGCCTGGAGCGATGTCCTAGGGGCTGGCTACACCTTC,CAWSDVLGAGYTF,-,-,TRBJ1-2,TRBV30
TGCGCCAGCAGTGATCGGGACAGGAATCTGGATGAGCAGTTCTTC,CASSDRDRNLDEQFF,TRBD1,-,TRBJ2-1,TRBV10-1
TGTGCCAGCACCCGGGGGGACAGGGGAGAAGTGCAGTTCTTC,CASTRGDRGEVQFF,TRBD1,-,TRBJ2-1,TRBV6-5
TGCAGCGTTGCACAGCCCCTTAAGGAAAAACTGTTTTTT,CSVAQPLKEKLFF,-,-,TRBJ1-4,TRBV29-1
TGTGCCAGCAGCAAGGACGGGGACTATGGCTACACCTTC,CASSKDGDYGYTF,-,-,TRBJ1-2,TRBV11-1
TGTGCCAGCAGCGTAGCTGTGGGGGGCGGGGGAGATACGCAGTATTTT,CASSVAVGGGGDTQYF,-,-,TRBJ2-3,TRBV9
TGTGCCAGCAGCTTCTCTGATAGCAATCAGCCCCAGCATTTT,CASSFSDSNQPQHF,-,-,TRBJ1-5,TRBV11-3
TGTGCCAGCAGCTTCTCCTTATCCGGTTTAGCGGGAGGGGGAGAGACCCAGTACTTC,CASSFSLSGLAGGGETQYF,TRBD2,-,TRBJ2-5,TRBV7-2
TGTGCCAGCAGCCCCGAGGGGGCCTCCTACGAGCAGTACTTC,CASSPEGASYEQYF,TRBD1,-,TRBJ2-7,TRBV5-4
TGTGCCACCAGCAGAACAAGGACTAGCGGGAGCCATGAGCAGTTCTTC,CATSRTRTSGSHEQFF,TRBD2,once,TRBJ2-1,TRBV15
TGCGCCAGCAGCCACCCCCTAACCGGGCCCGAGCAGTACTTC,CASSHPLTGPEQYF,-,-,TRBJ2-7,TRBV4-1
TGTGCCAGCAGCTTGGCTAGGACCTCCCTTACGCAGTATTTT,CASSLARTSLTQYF,-,-,TRBJ2-3,TRBV7-3
TGTGCCATCCCGGCCCGGTCGGGCAGCAATGAGCAGTTCTTC,CAIPARSGSNEQFF,-,-,TRBJ2-1,TRBV28
TGTGCCGTCCCAACAAAGGGGTCTTTAGCCAAAAACATTCAGTACTTC,CAVPTKGSLAKNIQYF,-,-,TRBJ2-4,TRBV21-1
TGTGCCAGCAGCTTAGTTTCGACAGGGGCGCTCTATGGCTACACCTTC,CASSLVSTGALYGYTF,TRBD1,-,TRBJ1-2,TRBV11-2
TGCAGTGCCGGATTGAACACTGAAGCTTTCTTT,CSAGLNTEAFF,-,-,TRBJ1-1,TRBV20-1
TGTGCCAGCAGCTTAGCAATTGAACGCTATGGCTACACCTTC,CASSLAIERYGYTF,-,-,TRBJ1-2,TRBV11-2
TGCGCCAGCAGCTTGGGAAGGCCTAGCTCCTATAATTCACCCCTCCACTTT,CASSLGRPSSYNSPLHF,-,-,TRBJ1-6,TRBV5-1